This T cell receptor beta chain was sequenced in a study of prognosis after radiotherapy for stage I lung cancer (dated by TCRdb to about 2021). Study-wide context: Over 15 stage I NSCLC patients were enrolled in Nanjing, China, between 2018 and early 2019. On tumor histology, around twelve patients had adenocarcinoma and several had squamous cell carcinoma. Using image-guided IMRT or VMAT, SBRT was delivered in 3 to 5 fractions at a biologically effective dose of at least 100 Gy. Newly diagnosed primary stage I lung tumors were found in fourteen patients, while oligometastatic NSCLC after surgical resection of the primary tumor was found in a few. The cohort comprised roughly 12 men and 6 women with a median age of 74.5 years, ranging from about 53 to 84 years. A total of 40 or so blood samples from approximately 20 patients were sequenced, with one sample obtained before and one obtained after SBRT for each patient. In every patient, SBRT was given without any concurrent therapy. After SBRT, distant metastases developed in about 20% of the 19 patients at a median of 7 months, while the remaining 15 patients had no significant progression. This study profiled peripheral blood TCR beta repertoires from stage I NSCLC patients before and after stereotactic body radiotherapy and linked the repertoires to distant failure. Every patient was regarded as medically inoperable, because of comorbidities in some 12 cases and refusal of surgery in 7 cases.

A history of other malignancies or of prior chemotherapy or radiotherapy was absent in all patients, and node-negative disease was shown on CT and PET/CT in all patients. At each of the two time points, around 6 milliliters of peripheral venous blood were collected into EDTA tubes. Ficoll-Paque Plus density-gradient centrifugation was used to isolate PBMCs. Immediately after collection, samples were stored at -80 degrees C until analysis. Two rounds of multiplex PCR were used to amplify the TCR beta CDR3 region from genomic DNA. In the first PCR round, primers specific to each TRBV and TRBJ gene were used, and the primer sequences were filed in Chinese patent CN105087789A. Universal primers were used in the second round of PCR. The Roche High Pure PCR Template Preparation Kit was used to extract genomic DNA from frozen PBMCs. Paired-end sequencing with 151 bp reads was performed on the libraries using an Illumina HiSeq 3000. Under the source paper's analysis protocol: CutAdapt was used to discard raw reads that did not contain the multiplex PCR primer sequences. High-quality paired reads were merged into contigs with PEAR. TRB V, D and J gene segments were assigned to each contig with MiXCR by alignment to reference sequences. CDR3 sequences were clustered by base quality and sequence similarity to remove sequencing errors. Diversity was calculated as Shannon entropy divided by the natural log of the number of productive TCR sequences. To get clonality, Shannon entropy was divided by the natural log of the number of unique clonotypes, and that result was subtracted from one. Using the Youden index from ROC curves, the researchers picked the repertoire-metric cut-offs for progression-free survival, and all analyses were carried out in R 3.5.3. TCRdb itself trimmed the public reads at Q25 with fastp, ran MiXCR and retained productive beta chains. Rows are unified per CDR3 protein, each entry keeping the most common DNA and genes. Clone size and V and J calls follow TCRdb, not the original study. This sample lists 9,500 to 12,000 distinct CDR3 sequences; 35% were detected once. Under 70% of the sample comes from the top ten.

The sample holds many counts of this clonotype. Its specific antigen is unknown. No per-base quality is available; no much larger clone lies one base away. The investigation overall reported the following: Post-SBRT Shannon entropy and its change from baseline were lower in patients who developed distant metastases; baseline Shannon entropy was not associated with metastases. No adjustment for multiple comparisons was applied to any of the reported P values. After SBRT, the count of unique TCR clones dropped from a median of roughly 10,000 beforehand to roughly 6,800 afterward (Wilcoxon paired P=0.011). Differences by metastasis status were reportedly seen in TRBV and TRBJ usage frequencies, involving two V genes at baseline and, after SBRT, several V genes and two J genes. No determination of tumor specificity was made for expanded TCR clones. Limitations of the study included a small cohort and short follow-up, and the study findings need independent validation.

The CDR3 runs 16 residues from the cysteine to the phenylalanine. The entry retains the CDR3 DNA only, 48 bases that are in frame from base 1. The V end gives up 3 bases and the J end 8 bases, leaving 7 bases in the junction not matched to a gene. CDR1 is given as DFQATT and CDR2 as SNEGSKA, both from the germline V gene (reference sequence). The rearrangement combines TRBV20-1 with TRBJ2-4, and 16 junctional nucleotides match TRBD2. This material consisted of PBMCs, taken before or after stereotactic body radiation therapy (not recorded which). The source is a donor over 45 with non-small cell lung cancer. The sequenced DNA is TGCAGTGCTAGTGGGACTAGCGGGGGGGCGATGGACATTCAGTACTTC. This gives the protein CSASGTSGGAMDIQYF.